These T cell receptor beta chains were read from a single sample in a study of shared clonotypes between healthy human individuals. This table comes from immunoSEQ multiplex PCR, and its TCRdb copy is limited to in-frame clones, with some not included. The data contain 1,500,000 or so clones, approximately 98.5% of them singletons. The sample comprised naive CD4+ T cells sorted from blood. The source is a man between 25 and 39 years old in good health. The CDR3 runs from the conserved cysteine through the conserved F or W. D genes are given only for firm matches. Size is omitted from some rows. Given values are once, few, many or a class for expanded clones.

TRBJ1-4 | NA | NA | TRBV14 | CASSQISNTYREEKLFF
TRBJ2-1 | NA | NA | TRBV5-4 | CASSLKGPKGRQFF
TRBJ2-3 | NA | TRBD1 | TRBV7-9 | CASSSTGGSTDTQYF
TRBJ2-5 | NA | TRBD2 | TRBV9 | CASSVEGTRGETQYF
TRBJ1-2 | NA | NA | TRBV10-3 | CAISESGRNAVGYTF
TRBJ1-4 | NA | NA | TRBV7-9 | CASSFPGRHENEKLFF
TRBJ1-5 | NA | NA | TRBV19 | CASIVQPQHF
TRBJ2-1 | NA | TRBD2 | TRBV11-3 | CASSWTSGSSEQFF
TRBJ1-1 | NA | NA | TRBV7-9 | CASSLERLEAFF
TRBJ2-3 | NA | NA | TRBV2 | CASSEAERLETF
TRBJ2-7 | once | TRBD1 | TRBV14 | CASSQWKTGGNEQYF
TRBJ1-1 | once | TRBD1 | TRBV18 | CASSPFGTGGLDTEAFF
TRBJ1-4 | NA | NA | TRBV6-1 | CASSDLVGYGVFSEKLFF
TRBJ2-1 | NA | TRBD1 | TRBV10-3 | CAIFTTGVGSYNEQFF
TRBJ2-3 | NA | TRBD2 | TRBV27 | CASSTGGLYTDTQYF
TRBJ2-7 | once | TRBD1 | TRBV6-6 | CASTSTGFNEQYF
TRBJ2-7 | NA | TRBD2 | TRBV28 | CASRTAGGWYEQYF
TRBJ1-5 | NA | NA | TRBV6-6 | CASRPGRDRQPQHF
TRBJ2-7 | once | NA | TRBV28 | CASSLYVSYEQYF
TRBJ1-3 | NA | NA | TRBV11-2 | CASSPSPSSSGNTIYF